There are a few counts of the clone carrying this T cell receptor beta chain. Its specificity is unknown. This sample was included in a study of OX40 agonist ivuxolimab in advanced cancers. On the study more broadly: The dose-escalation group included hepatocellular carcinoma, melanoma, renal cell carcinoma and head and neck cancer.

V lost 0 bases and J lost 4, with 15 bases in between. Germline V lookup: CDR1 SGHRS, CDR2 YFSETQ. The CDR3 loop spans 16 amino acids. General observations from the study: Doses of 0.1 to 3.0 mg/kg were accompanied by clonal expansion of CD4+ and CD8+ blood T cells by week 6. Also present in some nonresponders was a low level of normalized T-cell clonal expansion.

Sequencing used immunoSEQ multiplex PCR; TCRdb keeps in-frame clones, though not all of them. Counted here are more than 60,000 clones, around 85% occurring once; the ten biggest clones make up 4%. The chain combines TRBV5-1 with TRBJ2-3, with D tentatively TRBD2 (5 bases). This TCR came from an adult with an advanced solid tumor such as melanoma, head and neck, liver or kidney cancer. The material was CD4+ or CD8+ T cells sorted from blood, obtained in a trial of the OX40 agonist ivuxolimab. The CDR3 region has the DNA TGCGCCAGCAGCTTGGCCGCCTCAGAGGGCGCAGATACGCAGTATTTT. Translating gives CASSLAASEGADTQYF.